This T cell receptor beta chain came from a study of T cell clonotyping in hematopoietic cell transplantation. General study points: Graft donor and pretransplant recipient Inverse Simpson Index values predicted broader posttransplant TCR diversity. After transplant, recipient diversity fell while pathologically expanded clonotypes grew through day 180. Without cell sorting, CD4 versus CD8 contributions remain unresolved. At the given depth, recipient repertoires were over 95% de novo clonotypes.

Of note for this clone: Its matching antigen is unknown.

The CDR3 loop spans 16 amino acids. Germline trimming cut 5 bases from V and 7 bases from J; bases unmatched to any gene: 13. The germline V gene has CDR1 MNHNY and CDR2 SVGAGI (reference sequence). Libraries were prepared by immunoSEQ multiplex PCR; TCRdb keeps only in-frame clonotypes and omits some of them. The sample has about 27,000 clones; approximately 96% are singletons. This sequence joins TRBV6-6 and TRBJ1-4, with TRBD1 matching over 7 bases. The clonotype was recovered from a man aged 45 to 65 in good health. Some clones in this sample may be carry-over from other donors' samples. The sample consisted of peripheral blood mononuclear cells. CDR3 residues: CASSGTTGATGEKLFF. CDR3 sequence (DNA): TGTGCCAGCAGTGGAACCACAGGGGCTACGGGTGAAAAACTGTTTTTT.